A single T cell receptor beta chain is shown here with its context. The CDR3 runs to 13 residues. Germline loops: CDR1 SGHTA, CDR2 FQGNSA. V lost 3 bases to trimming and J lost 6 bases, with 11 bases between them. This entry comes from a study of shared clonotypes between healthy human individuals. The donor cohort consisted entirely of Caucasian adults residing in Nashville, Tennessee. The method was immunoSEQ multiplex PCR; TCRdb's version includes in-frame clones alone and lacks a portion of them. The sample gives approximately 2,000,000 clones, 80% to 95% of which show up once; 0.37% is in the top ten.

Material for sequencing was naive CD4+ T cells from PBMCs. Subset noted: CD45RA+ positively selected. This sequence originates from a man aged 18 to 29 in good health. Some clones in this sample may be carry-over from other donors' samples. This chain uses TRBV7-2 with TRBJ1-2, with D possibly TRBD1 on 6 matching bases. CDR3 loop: CASSFSRGDGYTF. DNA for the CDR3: TGTGCCAGCAGCTTTAGCAGGGGAGATGGCTACACCTTC.